The 7 T cell receptor beta chains in this list originate from one sample, sequenced in a study of CD8 T cells in Susac syndrome. The RNA, about 0.45 to 1 ug, was put through reverse transcription using random hexamers. TCRdb processed the immunoSEQ multiplex PCR reads anew with MiXCR; each CDR3 protein has one entry. The sample lists about 300,000 distinct CDR3 sequences; about 91% were seen once. Sequencing input: CD4+ T cells from PBMCs. These receptors all come from a human donor with multiple sclerosis.

The count of this clonotype is one. V and J are TRBV3-1 and TRBJ2-5, with D perhaps matching TRBD1 (5 bases). Germline CDR1 LGHDT, CDR2 YNNKEL (reference sequence). V lost 4 bases to trimming and J lost 2 bases, with 14 bases between them. The CDR3 extends over 15 amino acids. The CDR3 here is CASSLVGQGQETQYF. The CDR3 DNA follows: TGTGCCAGCAGCCTCGTCGGTCAGGGACAAGAGACCCAGTACTTC.

A word on this clonotype: The junction differs from germline at one of its ends, possibly a read error. The chain has TRBV3-1 and TRBJ2-1, with 8 positions matching TRBD2. This CDR3 is 15 amino acids long. Germline CDR1 and CDR2: LGHDT and YNNKEL (reference sequence). For the CDR3, the DNA is TGTGCCAGCATCCAATATCGGGGGGGGGCCTATGAGCAGTTCTTC. Translation gives CASIQYRGGAYEQFF.

The chain links TRBV12-3 or TRBV12-4 to TRBJ2-6, with 10 bases fitting TRBD1. The J segment lost 2 bases and the V segment lost 6 bases, leaving 10 bases of the junction unmatched. The CDR3 has 18 amino acids. The CDR3 nucleotides are TGTGCCAGCAGGCCCCTGGGACAGGGGTCCCCTGGGGCCAACGTCCTGACTTTC. Translated, it gives CASRPLGQGSPGANVLTF.

V and J are TRBV6-5 and TRBJ2-5; tentatively, D is TRBD1 or TRBD2 (5 bases each). Germline V gene lookup returns CDR1 MNHEY and CDR2 SVGAGI. The length of the CDR3 is 14 residues. Trimming removed 4 bases at V and 10 bases at J, with 19 bases between. CDR3 nucleotide sequence: TGTGCCAGCAGTTCGTTCCGGGACCTAGTAAACCAGTACTTC. Translating it yields CASSSFRDLVNQYF.

The chain has TRBV24-1 and TRBJ2-2; a weak D match, TRBD1 (5 bases). Germline V gene lookup returns CDR1 KGHDR and CDR2 SFDVKD. The CDR3 loop spans 13 amino acids. V lost 5 bases to trimming and J lost 8 bases, with 11 bases between them. In DNA form, the CDR3 reads TGTGCCACCAGTGCAGGGTTGTCGGGGGAGCTGTTTTTT. Translation: CATSAGLSGELFF.

The rearrangement links TRBV5-1 to TRBJ2-1; TRBD2 might be the D (5 bases). V lost 0 bases and J 5 bases, leaving 12 bases between the germline ends. The CDR3 contains 15 residues. Germline V gene sequence: CDR1 SGHRS, CDR2 YFSETQ. The CDR3 coding sequence is TGCGCCAGCAGCTTGGAGTCGGGAAGGCACAATGAGCAGTTCTTC. Protein: CASSLESGRHNEQFF.

The J gene is TRBJ1-1, the V gene TRBV20-1; 7 bases fit TRBD1. V shed 4 bases, J shed 1 base, and the junction held 6 bases outside the gene matches. Germline V lookup: CDR1 DFQATT, CDR2 SNEGSKA (reference sequence). The CDR3 loop spans 14 amino acids. CDR3: CSANPTGTNTEAFF. As DNA, the CDR3 is TGCAGTGCTAACCCGACAGGGACGAACACTGAAGCTTTCTTT.